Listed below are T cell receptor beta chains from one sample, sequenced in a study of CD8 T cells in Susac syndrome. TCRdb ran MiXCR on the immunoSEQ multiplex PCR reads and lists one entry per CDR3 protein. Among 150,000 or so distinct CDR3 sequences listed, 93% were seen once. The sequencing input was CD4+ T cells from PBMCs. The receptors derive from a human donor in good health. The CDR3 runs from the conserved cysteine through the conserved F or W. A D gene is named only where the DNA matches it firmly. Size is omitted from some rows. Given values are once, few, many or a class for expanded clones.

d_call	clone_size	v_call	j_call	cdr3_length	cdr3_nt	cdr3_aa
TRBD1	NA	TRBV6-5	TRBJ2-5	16	TGTGCCAGCAGTTCATATGAGGGGACAGGGAGGGAGACCCAGTACTTC	CASSSYEGTGRETQYF
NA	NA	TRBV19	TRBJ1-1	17	TGTGCCAGTAGTATAGATTTCGGGACGGATTTGAACACTGAAGCTTTCTTT	CASSIDFGTDLNTEAFF
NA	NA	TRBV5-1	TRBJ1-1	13	TGCGCCAGCAGCTTCGGAGATAACACTGAAGCTTTCTTT	CASSFGDNTEAFF
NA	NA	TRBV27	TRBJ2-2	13	TGTGCCAGCAGTCCAGGGGCGGTGGGGGAGCTGTTTTTT	CASSPGAVGELFF
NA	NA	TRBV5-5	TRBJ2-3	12	TGTGCCAGCAGCCAGAGAAGAGATACGCAGTATTTT	CASSQRRDTQYF
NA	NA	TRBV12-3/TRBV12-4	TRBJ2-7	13	TGTGCCAGCCGTCCCCCGGGCTCCTACGAGCAGTACTTC	CASRPPGSYEQYF
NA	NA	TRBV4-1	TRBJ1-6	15	TGCGCCAGCAGCCCCCCGACAGGAAACAATTCACCCCTCCACTTT	CASSPPTGNNSPLHF
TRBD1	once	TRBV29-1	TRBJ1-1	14	TGCAGCGTTGAAAGGGACAGGATCGGCACTGAAGCTTTCTTT	CSVERDRIGTEAFF
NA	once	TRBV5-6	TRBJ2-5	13	TGTGCCAGCAGCTTGACTAGAAAAGAGACCCAGTACTTC	CASSLTRKETQYF
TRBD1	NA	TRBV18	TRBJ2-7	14	TGTGCCAGCTCACGAATACAGGGGACCTACGAGCAGTACTTC	CASSRIQGTYEQYF
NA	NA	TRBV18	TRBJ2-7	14	TGTGCCACCGCGGAGGACCCAGGCTCCTACGAGCAGTACTTC	CATAEDPGSYEQYF
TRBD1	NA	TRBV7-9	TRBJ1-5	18	TGTGCCAGCAGCTTAGGCCCTCCAGGGGGTTCCAACAATCAGCCCCAGCATTTT	CASSLGPPGGSNNQPQHF
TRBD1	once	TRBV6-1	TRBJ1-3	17	TGTGCCAGCAGGGGAAGACAGGGGGCAAGAGGTGGAAACACCATATATTTT	CASRGRQGARGGNTIYF
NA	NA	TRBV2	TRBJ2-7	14	TGTGCCAGCAACCGGGACTTTAGGACCTACGAGCAGTACTTC	CASNRDFRTYEQYF
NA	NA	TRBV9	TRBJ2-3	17	TGTGCCAGCAGCCCCACCATGAGAGGGCCTCGCACAGATACGCAGTATTTT	CASSPTMRGPRTDTQYF
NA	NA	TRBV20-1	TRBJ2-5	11	TGCAGTGCTGACAGACAAGAGACCCAGTACTTC	CSADRQETQYF
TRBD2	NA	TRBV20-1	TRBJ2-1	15	TGCAGTGCTAGAGCCGGGACTAGCGGGTCGAATGAGCAGTTCTTC	CSARAGTSGSNEQFF
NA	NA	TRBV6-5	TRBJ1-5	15	TGTGCCAGCAGTTACTCGGCAGCTAGCAATCAGCCCCAGCATTTT	CASSYSAASNQPQHF
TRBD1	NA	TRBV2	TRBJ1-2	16	TGTGCCAGCAGTGAAGGAGGAGGGGGCAGTAACTATGGCTACACCTTC	CASSEGGGGSNYGYTF
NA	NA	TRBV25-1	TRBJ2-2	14	TGTGCCAGCAGTGCCACAGGGTTCACCGGGGAGCTGTTTTTT	CASSATGFTGELFF
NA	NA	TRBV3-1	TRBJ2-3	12	TGTGCCAGCAGGCTCGGAGGAGATACGCAGTATTTT	CASRLGGDTQYF
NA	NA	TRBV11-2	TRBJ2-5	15	TGTGCCAGCAGCTTAGGTACAAACCGCTGGGAGACCCAGTACTTC	CASSLGTNRWETQYF
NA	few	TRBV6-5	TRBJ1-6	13	TGTGCCAGCAGTTACGACGAACAGCCGCCCCTCCACTTT	CASSYDEQPPLHF
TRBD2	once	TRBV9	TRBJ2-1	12	TGTGCCAGCAGCGTCCCCGGGACTACCCTGTTCTTC	CASSVPGTTLFF
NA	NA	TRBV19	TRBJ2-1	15	TGTGCCAGTAGTTCCAAGGGGGGGCGGTACAATGAGCAGTTCTTC	CASSSKGGRYNEQFF
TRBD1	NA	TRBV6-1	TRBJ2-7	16	TGTGCCAGTTCCTATCGGGAGACAGGGGCTAAGTACGAGCAGTACTTC	CASSYRETGAKYEQYF
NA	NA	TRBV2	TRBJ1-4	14	TGTGCCAGCAGTGAAGGACGCGGTCCACGGGAACTGTTTTTT	CASSEGRGPRELFF
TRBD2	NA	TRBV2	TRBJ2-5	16	TGTGCCAGCAGTGAATGGGGACTAGCGGGGGAAGAGACCCAGTACTTC	CASSEWGLAGEETQYF
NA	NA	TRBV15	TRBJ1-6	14	TGTGCCACCAGCGTTGGTTCCTATAATTCACCCCTCCACTTT	CATSVGSYNSPLHF
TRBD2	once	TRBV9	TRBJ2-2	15	TGTGCCAGCAGCCCCCAACGGGGGGGCACCGGAGAGCTGTTTTTT	CASSPQRGGTGELFF
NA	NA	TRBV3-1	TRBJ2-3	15	TGTGCCAGCAGCCCCTTCATAGGAGGCACAGATACGCAGTATTTT	CASSPFIGGTDTQYF
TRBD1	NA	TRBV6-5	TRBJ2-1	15	TGTGCCAGCAGTTACTCGCTGGACAGGGGATATGAGCAGTTCTTC	CASSYSLDRGYEQFF
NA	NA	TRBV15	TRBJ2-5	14	TGTGCCACCAGCAGGGGGACTTTCCAAGAGACCCAGTACTTC	CATSRGTFQETQYF
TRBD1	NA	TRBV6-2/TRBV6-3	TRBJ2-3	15	TGTGCCAGCAGTTCGAGGGGGACAGGCACAGATACGCAGTATTTT	CASSSRGTGTDTQYF
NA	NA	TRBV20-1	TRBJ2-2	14	TGCAGTGCAAGGTCCCAGTTTGTCACCGGGGAGCTGTTTTTT	CSARSQFVTGELFF
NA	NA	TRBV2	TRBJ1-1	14	TGTGCCACTCAAGCGGGGGATGGGTTCACTGAAGCTTTCTTT	CATQAGDGFTEAFF
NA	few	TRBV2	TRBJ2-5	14	TGTGCCAGCAGTGACGGGGGCGCAGGGGAGACCCAGTACTTC	CASSDGGAGETQYF
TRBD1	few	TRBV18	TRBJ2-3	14	TGTGCCAGCTCGGGACAGGGCGGCACAGATACGCAGTATTTT	CASSGQGGTDTQYF
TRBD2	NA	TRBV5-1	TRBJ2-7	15	TGCGCCAGCAGCTCCAATAGCGGGGAGGGTTACGAGCAGTACTTC	CASSSNSGEGYEQYF
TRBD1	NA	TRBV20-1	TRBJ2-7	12	TGCAGTGCGAACAGGGGGCGCGTCGAGCAGTACTTC	CSANRGRVEQYF
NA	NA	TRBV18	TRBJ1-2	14	TGTGCCAGCTCACCCGACATCACAGCGGTTGGCTACACCTTC	CASSPDITAVGYTF
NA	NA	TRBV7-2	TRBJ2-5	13	TGTGCCAGCAGCTTAGGGTCTCAAGAGACCCAGTACTTC	CASSLGSQETQYF
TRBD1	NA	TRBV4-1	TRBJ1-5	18	TGCGCCAGCAGTCCGGGCCCTACAGGGGACCCCCTTTATCAGCCCCAGCATTTT	CASSPGPTGDPLYQPQHF
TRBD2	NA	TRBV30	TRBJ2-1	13	TGTGCCTGGGGAAAGCGGGGGGCGGGTGAGCAGTTCTTC	CAWGKRGAGEQFF
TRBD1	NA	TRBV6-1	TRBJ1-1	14	TGTGCCAGCAGATTGACAGGGATCAAGACTGAAGCTTTCTTT	CASRLTGIKTEAFF
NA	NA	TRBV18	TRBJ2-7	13	TGTGCCAGCTCGCCCGGAAGGCGACAAGAGCAGTACTTC	CASSPGRRQEQYF
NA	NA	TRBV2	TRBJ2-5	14	TGTGCCAGCAGTGAAGTGGCAGGGTGGGAGACCCAGTACTTC	CASSEVAGWETQYF
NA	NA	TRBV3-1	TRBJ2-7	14	TGTGCCAGCAGCCCTCTCTTCCTTCTGGGAGAGCAGTACTTC	CASSPLFLLGEQYF
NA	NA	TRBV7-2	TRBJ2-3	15	TGTGCCAGCAGCCTGGGACTGGGGTCGGCAGATACGCAGTATTTT	CASSLGLGSADTQYF
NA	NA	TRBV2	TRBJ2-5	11	TGTGCCAGCAGTGAAGAAGAGACCCAGTACTTC	CASSEEETQYF
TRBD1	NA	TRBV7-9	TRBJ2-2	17	TGTGCCAGCAGCTTAGCTATTGGGACAGCCAACACCGGGGAGCTGTTTTTT	CASSLAIGTANTGELFF